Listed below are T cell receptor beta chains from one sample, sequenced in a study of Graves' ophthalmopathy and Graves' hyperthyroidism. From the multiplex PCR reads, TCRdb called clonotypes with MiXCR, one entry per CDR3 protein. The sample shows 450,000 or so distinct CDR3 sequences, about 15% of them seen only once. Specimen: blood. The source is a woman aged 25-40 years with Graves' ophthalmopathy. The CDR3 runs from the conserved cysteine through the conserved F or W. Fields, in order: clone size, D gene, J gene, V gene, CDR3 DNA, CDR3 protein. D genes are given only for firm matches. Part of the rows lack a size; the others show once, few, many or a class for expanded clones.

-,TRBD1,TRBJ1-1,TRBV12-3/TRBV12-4,TGTGCCAGCAGTTTCTCCTGGACAGGTTCCATGAACACTGAAGCTTTCTTT,CASSFSWTGSMNTEAFF
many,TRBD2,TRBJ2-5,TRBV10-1,TGCGCCACCTCCAGGGGACTAGCGGCACCTGGGGAAGAGACCCAGTACTTC,CATSRGLAAPGEETQYF
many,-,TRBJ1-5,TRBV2,TGTGCCAGCAGAGAGGGGAAGGCGTACCAGCCCCAGCATTTT,CASREGKAYQPQHF
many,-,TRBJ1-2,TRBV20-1,TGCAGTGTTCGAAAATCAGCGGGTAGTGACGGCTACACCTTC,CSVRKSAGSDGYTF
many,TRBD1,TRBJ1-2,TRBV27,TGTGCCAGCAGTTTATCGAAGGACAGGGAAACTGTTGGCTACACCTTC,CASSLSKDRETVGYTF
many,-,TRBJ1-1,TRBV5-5,TGTGCCAGCAGTTTGGACATAGACACTGAAGCTTTCTTT,CASSLDIDTEAFF
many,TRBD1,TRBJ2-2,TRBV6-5,TGTGCCAGCAGTCAGAGGGACTGGACAGGGACCCTTTCGAACACCGGGGAGCTGTTTTTT,CASSQRDWTGTLSNTGELFF
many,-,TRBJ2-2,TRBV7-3,TGTGCCAGCACGCGAGGGAACACCGGGGAGCTGTTTTTT,CASTRGNTGELFF
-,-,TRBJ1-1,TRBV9,TGTGCCAGCAGCCCCCTAATGCTGGGCACTGAAGCTTTCTTT,CASSPLMLGTEAFF
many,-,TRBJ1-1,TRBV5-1,TGCGCCAGCAGCTTGAAACAGGGATCGGGGAACACTGAAGCTTTCTTT,CASSLKQGSGNTEAFF
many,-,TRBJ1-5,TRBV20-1,TGCAGTGCTTCCCCGGCACTTCAGCCCCAGCATTTT,CSASPALQPQHF
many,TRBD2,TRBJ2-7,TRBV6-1,TGTGCCAGCAACCCCCTAGCGGGGGCTTCCTACGAGCAGTACTTC,CASNPLAGASYEQYF
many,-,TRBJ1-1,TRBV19,TGTGCCAGTAGTATAGGTTCGGGGACTGAAGCTTTCTTT,CASSIGSGTEAFF
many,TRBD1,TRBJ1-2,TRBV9,TGTGCCAGCAGCGTAGGGACAGGGGACTATGGCTACACCTTC,CASSVGTGDYGYTF
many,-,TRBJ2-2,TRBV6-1,TGTGCCAGCAAGACGCACTATTCGAACACCGGGGAGCTGTTTTTT,CASKTHYSNTGELFF
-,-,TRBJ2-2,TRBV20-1,TGCAGTGCCCCCAGGGCAGGACGGGGCTTGACCGGGGAGCTGTTTTTT,CSAPRAGRGLTGELFF
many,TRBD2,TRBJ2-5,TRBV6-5,TGTGCCAGCAGTTCCCCGAGACTAGCACCTATGGAAGAGACCCAGTACTTC,CASSSPRLAPMEETQYF
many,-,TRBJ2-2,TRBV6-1,TGTGCCAGCGGACGGACGAACACCGGGGAGCTGTTTTTT,CASGRTNTGELFF
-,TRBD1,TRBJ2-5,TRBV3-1,TGTGCCAGCAGCCAACAAGGGGGCGGCCAAGAGACCCAGTGCTTC,CASSQQGGGQETQCF
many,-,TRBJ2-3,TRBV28,TGTGCCAGCAGCCAAGACCCGGTTTCAGATACGCAGTATTTT,CASSQDPVSDTQYF
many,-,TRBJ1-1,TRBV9,TGTGCCAGCAGCCCCGACGGGGGGTCTGAAGCTTTCTTT,CASSPDGGSEAFF
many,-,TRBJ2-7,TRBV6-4,TGTGCCAGCAGTGCTCTTCGGGACGATCGGATGCGGAACGAGCAGTACTTC,CASSALRDDRMRNEQYF
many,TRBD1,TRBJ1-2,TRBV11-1,TGTGCCAGCAGCCCTAGCGGTTCGACAGGGGGATATGGCTACACCTTC,CASSPSGSTGGYGYTF
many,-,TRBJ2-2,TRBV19,TGTGCCAGTAGTTCAACAGGGCGCGGGGAGCTGTTTTTT,CASSSTGRGELFF
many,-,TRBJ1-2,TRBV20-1,TGCAGTGCTATAACAGGGCCGAGCAGGAATGGCTACACCTTC,CSAITGPSRNGYTF
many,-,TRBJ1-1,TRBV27,TGTGCCAGCAGCGTGGACCTGAGCACTGAAGCTTTCTTT,CASSVDLSTEAFF
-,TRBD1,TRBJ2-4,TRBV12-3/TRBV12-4,TGTGCCAGCAGCGAACAGGGGTTAGCCAAAAACATTAAGTACTTC,CASSEQGLAKNIKYF
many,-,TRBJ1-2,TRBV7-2,TGTGCCAGCAGCCGGGACTGGTATGGCTACACCTTC,CASSRDWYGYTF
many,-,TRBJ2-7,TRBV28,TGTGCCAGCAGTTTTAGGTGGGACGAGCAGTACTTC,CASSFRWDEQYF
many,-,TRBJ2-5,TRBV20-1,TGCAGTGCTAGGGCCAGGGACTACCAAGAGACCCAGTACTTC,CSARARDYQETQYF
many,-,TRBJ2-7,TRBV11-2,TGTGCCAGCAGCTTATTGCCCTACGATATAGAGCAGTACTTC,CASSLLPYDIEQYF
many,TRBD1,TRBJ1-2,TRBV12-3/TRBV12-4,TGTGCCAGCAGCCGGCAGGGGGTCGGTGGCTACACCTTC,CASSRQGVGGYTF
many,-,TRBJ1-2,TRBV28,TGTGCCAGCAGTCGTAGTGGGTATGGCTACACCTTC,CASSRSGYGYTF
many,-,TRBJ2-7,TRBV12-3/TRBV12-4,TGTGCCAGCAGTTTTGACGTTTACGAGCAGTACTTC,CASSFDVYEQYF
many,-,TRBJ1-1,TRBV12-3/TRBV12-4,TGTGCCAGCAGTTTACGACGGGGCCCGGGAGCCACTGAAGCTTTCTTT,CASSLRRGPGATEAFF
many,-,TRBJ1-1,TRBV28,TGTGCCAGCAGTTTAAACATCCACACTGAAGCTTTCTTT,CASSLNIHTEAFF
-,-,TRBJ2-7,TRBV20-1,TGCAGTGCTAGAGAGGCCGGATGGAGCTCCTACGAGCAGTACTTC,CSAREAGWSSYEQYF
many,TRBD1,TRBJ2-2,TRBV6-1,TGTGCCAGCAGGGGAACCGGGACAGGGGGTACCGGGGAGCTGTTTTTT,CASRGTGTGGTGELFF
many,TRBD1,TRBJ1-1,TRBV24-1,TGTGCCACCAGTGAAAAGGGACAGGGGAACACTGAAGCTTTCTTT,CATSEKGQGNTEAFF
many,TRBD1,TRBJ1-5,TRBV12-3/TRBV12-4,TGTGCCAGCAGGGGACAGAGCAATCAGCCCCAGCATTTT,CASRGQSNQPQHF
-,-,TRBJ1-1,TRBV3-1,TGTGCCAGCAGGCAACTTTTGACCGGGAACACTGAAGCTTTCTTT,CASRQLLTGNTEAFF
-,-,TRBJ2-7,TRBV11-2,TGTGCCAGCAGCTTCGAGGCTTACCCCGCCTACGAGCAGTACTTC,CASSFEAYPAYEQYF
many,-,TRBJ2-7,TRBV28,TGTGCCAGCAGTTTTGATGGTAGGCCCGAGCAGTACTTC,CASSFDGRPEQYF
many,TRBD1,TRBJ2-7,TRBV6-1,TGTGCCAGCAGTCCAGATCGGACAGGGGTCTCCTACGAGCAGTACTTC,CASSPDRTGVSYEQYF
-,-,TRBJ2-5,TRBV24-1,TGTGCCTCGGGCAGGGGAGAACAAGAGACCCAGTACTTC,CASGRGEQETQYF
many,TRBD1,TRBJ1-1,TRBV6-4,TGTGCCAGCAGTGACTCGGCAGGGACAGCTGAAGCTTTCTTT,CASSDSAGTAEAFF
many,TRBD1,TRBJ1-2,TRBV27,TGTGCCAGCAGTCCAGGGGGCGCGAGCTATGGCTACACCTTC,CASSPGGASYGYTF
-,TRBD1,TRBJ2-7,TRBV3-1,TGTGCCAGCAGCCAAGCCCTGACAGGGCCCTACGAGCAGTACTTC,CASSQALTGPYEQYF
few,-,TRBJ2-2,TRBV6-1,TGTGCCAGCAGCGAAATTCGAGACTCTTCCGGGGAGCTGTTTTTT,CASSEIRDSSGELFF
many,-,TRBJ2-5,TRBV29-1,TGCAGCGTGGGACCGAGTTTCCAAGAGACCCAGTACTTC,CSVGPSFQETQYF
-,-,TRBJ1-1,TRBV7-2,TGTGCCAGCAGCCTGTTCGGGCGCACTGATGAAGCTTTCTTT,CASSLFGRTDEAFF
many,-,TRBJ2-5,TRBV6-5,TGTGCCAGCAGTTACTCACAAGGATACCAAGAGACCCAGTACTTC,CASSYSQGYQETQYF
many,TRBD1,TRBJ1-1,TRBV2,TGTGCCAGCATCCCCGGACAGGGAAGGAACACTGAAGCTTTCTTT,CASIPGQGRNTEAFF
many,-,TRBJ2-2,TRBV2,TGTGCCAGCAGTAGGGGCGGATGGGTCGGGGAGCTGTTTTTT,CASSRGGWVGELFF
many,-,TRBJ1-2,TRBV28,TGTGCCAGCAGTTTTTTGGCAAGAGGCTACACCTTC,CASSFLARGYTF
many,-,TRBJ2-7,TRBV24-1,TGTGCCACCAGTGAGACGGGTAGATCCTACGAGCAGTACTTC,CATSETGRSYEQYF
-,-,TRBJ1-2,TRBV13,TGTGCCAGCAGCACCGGGACAACTGCTAACTATGGCTACACCTTC,CASSTGTTANYGYTF